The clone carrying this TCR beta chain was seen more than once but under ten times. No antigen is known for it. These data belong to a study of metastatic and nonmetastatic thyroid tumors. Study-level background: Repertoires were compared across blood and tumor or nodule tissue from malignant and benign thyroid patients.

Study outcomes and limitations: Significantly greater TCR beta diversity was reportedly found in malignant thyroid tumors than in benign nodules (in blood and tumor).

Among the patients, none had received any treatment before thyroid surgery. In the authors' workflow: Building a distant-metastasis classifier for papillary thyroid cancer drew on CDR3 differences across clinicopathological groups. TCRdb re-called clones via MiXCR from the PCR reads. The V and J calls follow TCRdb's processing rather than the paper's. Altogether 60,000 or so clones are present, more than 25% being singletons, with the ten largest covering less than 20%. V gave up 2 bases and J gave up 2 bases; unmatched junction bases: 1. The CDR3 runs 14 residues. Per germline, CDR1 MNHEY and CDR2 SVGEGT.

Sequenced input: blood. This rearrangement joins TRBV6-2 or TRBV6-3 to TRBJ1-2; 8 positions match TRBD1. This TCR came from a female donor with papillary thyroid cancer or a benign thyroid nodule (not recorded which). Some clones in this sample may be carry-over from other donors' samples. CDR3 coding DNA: TGTGCCAGCAGTTACCAGGGGGCCAACTATGGCTACACCTTC. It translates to CASSYQGANYGYTF.